The 30 T cell receptor beta chains given below trace back to one sample, sequenced in a study of cytomegalovirus exposure and HLA in healthy donors. A multiplex PCR was run with 60 Vbeta primers and 13 Jbeta primers. Sequencing was performed with immunoSEQ multiplex PCR; in TCRdb, only in-frame clones are kept and a portion is missing. The repertoire consists of roughly 90,000 clones, with approximately 84% occurring once and the leading ten covering under 2.5%. Sequencing used PBMCs. The receptors derive from a man between 18 and 29 years old in good health and CMV-seronegative.

This clone was detected only a few times. This chain connects TRBV4-1 to TRBJ1-6; TRBD1 aligns across 11 bases. J was trimmed by 11 bases and V by 3 bases; bases with no gene match: 27. The CDR3 consists of 22 residues. Germline V gene sequence: CDR1 MGHRA, CDR2 YSYEKL. DNA of the CDR3: TGCGCCAGCAGCCATCCCGGAAGGGGACAGGGGGGCTCCGAGGAAGGGCTTGCACCCCTCCACTTT. This sequence encodes CASSHPGRGQGGSEEGLAPLHF.

The chain is built from TRBV30 and TRBJ1-5; a weak D match, TRBD1 (6 bases). Germline values: CDR1 GTSNPN, CDR2 SVGIG (reference sequence). V was shortened by 2 bases and J by 1 base, with 12 bases between the two germline ends. The CDR3 covers 15 residues. CDR3 sequence reads: CAWSSTGLSNQPQHF. Written as DNA, the CDR3 is TGTGCCTGGAGTTCAACAGGGTTGAGCAATCAGCCCCAGCATTTT.

The V gene is TRBV7-8, the J gene TRBJ1-3; no reliable D call. Trimming shortened V by 7 bases and J by 0 bases, and 10 bases separated the two germline ends. CDR3 length: 14 amino acids. Germline CDR1 is SGHVS and CDR2 is FQNEAQ. The DNA for the CDR3 is TGTGCCAGCACCTTGGGAGGCTCTGGAAACACCATATATTTT. Encoded protein: CASTLGGSGNTIYF.

The genes are TRBV14 and TRBJ2-7; 10 nucleotides line up with TRBD1. Germline CDR1 SGHDN, CDR2 FVKESK. With 0 bases clipped from V and 3 bases from J, the junction kept 2 bases outside the gene matches. The CDR3 has 15 amino acids. CDR3 sequence: CASSQDWDRGYEQYF. DNA for the CDR3: TGTGCCAGCAGCCAAGATTGGGACAGGGGCTACGAGCAGTACTTC.

CDR3: CASSVRSEVPWAGGMNTEAFF. The CDR3 DNA reads TGTGCCAGCAGCGTACGTTCTGAGGTTCCATGGGCAGGAGGTATGAACACTGAAGCTTTCTTT. The chain recombines TRBV9 with TRBJ1-1; no clear D gene. Germline V gene data show CDR1 as SGDLS and CDR2 as YYNGEE. The CDR3 is 21 amino acids. Between the trimmed V and J ends, which lost 1 base and 0 bases, there was a span of 28 bases.

The chain has TRBV7-8 and TRBJ2-7, with D possibly matching TRBD2 (5 bases). This CDR3 is built from 13 residues. The V end lost 4 bases, the J end lost 10 bases, and 17 bases lay between the germline ends. Germline CDR1 is SGHVS and CDR2 is FQNEAQ. This CDR3 is CASSSYGERPQYF. The CDR3, as DNA: TGTGCCAGCAGCTCCTACGGGGAGCGACCCCAGTACTTC.

This clone was observed a single time. The chain is built from TRBV5-6 and TRBJ1-2; tentatively, D is TRBD1 (5 bases). The germline V gene encodes CDR1 SGHDT and CDR2 YYEEEE. This CDR3 comprises 13 residues. Trimming shortened V by 4 bases and J by 4 bases, and 11 bases separated the two germline ends. The CDR3 region has the DNA TGTGCCAGCAGCGGAGGGGAGGGCTATGGCTACACCTTC. Residues: CASSGGEGYGYTF.

This clone came up once. The V and J genes are TRBV6-1 and TRBJ2-1, with 7 nucleotides matching TRBD1. Germline V gene sequence: CDR1 MNHNS, CDR2 SASEGT. V lost 4 bases, J lost 4 bases, and 10 bases stayed unmatched. The CDR3 sequence is 16 residues long. The CDR3 region has the DNA TGTGCCAGCAGTGGATCTAGGGGGCAAAGATACAATGAGCAGTTCTTC. It codes for CASSGSRGQRYNEQFF.

V usage is TRBV19 and J usage is TRBJ2-3, with a possible D match to TRBD2 (6 bases). The CDR3 is 14 residues long. The germline V gene encodes CDR1 LNHDA and CDR2 SQIVND (reference sequence). V lost 6 bases and J 5 bases, leaving 15 bases between the germline ends. The CDR3: CASSSGYGGDTQYF. The CDR3 DNA sequence: TGTGCCAGTAGCAGCGGGTATGGCGGAGATACGCAGTATTTT.

This chain uses TRBV29-1 with TRBJ2-7; D gene ambiguous. CDR3 length equals 13 residues. Germline CDR1 and CDR2: SQVTM and ANQGSEA. V shed 4 bases and J shed 2 bases, with 12 bases lying between them. The CDR3 here is CSVGAGVTYEQYF. As DNA, the CDR3 is TGCAGCGTTGGGGCAGGCGTAACCTACGAGCAGTACTTC.

This chain uses TRBV13 with TRBJ1-2; tentative D call: TRBD1 (6 bases). Trimming shortened V by 2 bases and J by 4 bases, and 17 bases separated the two germline ends. The CDR3 spans 16 residues. The germline V gene has CDR1 PRHDT and CDR2 FYEKMQ (reference sequence). The CDR3 protein is CASSLYRVSQSYGYTF. The CDR3 DNA reads TGTGCCAGCAGCTTATACAGGGTTTCTCAATCCTATGGCTACACCTTC.

CDR3 region: CASSQGLASYNEQFF. CDR3 DNA: TGTGCCAGCAGCCAGGGACTAGCCTCCTACAATGAGCAGTTCTTC. V is TRBV27 and J is TRBJ2-1; 9 nucleotides line up with TRBD2. CDR3 length equals 15 residues. CDR1 and CDR2 (germline): MNHEY, SMNVEV (reference sequence). V was clipped by 6 bases and J by 0 bases; unmatched bases: 3.

This clone has a handful of counts. The CDR3 nucleotides read TGTGCCAGCAGTTCGACAGGGGGTATCTACGAGCAGTACTTC. It codes for CASSSTGGIYEQYF. V and J are TRBV27 and TRBJ2-7; 9 bases are shared with TRBD1. This CDR3 has 14 amino acids. Trimming at V came to 4 bases and at J to 3 bases, leaving 4 bases not matched to a gene. Germline CDR1 MNHEY, CDR2 SMNVEV (reference sequence).

V is TRBV30 and J is TRBJ1-1; TRBD1 aligns across 8 bases. This CDR3 region has 17 residues. CDR1 and CDR2 from the germline V gene are GTSNPN and SVGIG (reference sequence). V dropped 2 bases and J dropped 1; count of bases not matched to a gene: 12. The CDR3 loop is CAWSRKPSGTGNTEAFF. The DNA of the CDR3 is TGTGCCTGGAGTCGGAAACCCTCCGGGACAGGGAACACTGAAGCTTTCTTT.

The chain couples TRBV11-2 to TRBJ2-7, with TRBD1 as a possible D gene (6 bases). This CDR3 spans 14 amino acids. Trimming took off 0 bases at V and 2 bases at J, with 8 bases between the two ends. From germline, CDR1 is SGHAT and CDR2 FQNNGV. CDR3 loop: CASSLDRGPYEQYF. In DNA, the CDR3 is TGTGCCAGCAGCTTAGACAGGGGCCCCTACGAGCAGTACTTC.

The V call is TRBV4-2, the J call TRBJ1-2; D uncertain. The CDR3 runs 16 residues. Germline lookup yields CDR1 LGHNA and CDR2 YNFKEQ. V was shortened by 0 bases and J by 3 bases, with 14 bases between the two germline ends. For the CDR3, the DNA is TGTGCCAGCAGCCAAGATCCAATTCCCACTCACTATGGCTACACCTTC. Protein: CASSQDPIPTHYGYTF.

This rearrangement joins TRBV11-2 to TRBJ2-7; perhaps TRBD2 as D (5 bases). This CDR3 comprises 15 residues. Trimming left V 4 bases short and J 6 bases short, with 19 bases between. Germline lookup yields CDR1 SGHAT and CDR2 FQNNGV. CDR3 DNA: TGTGCCAGCAGCTCACTAGGCGCCCGAAGTTTCGAGCAGTACTTC. It specifies CASSSLGARSFEQYF.

The gene calls are TRBV9 and TRBJ1-2; 7 bases map to TRBD1. V dropped 3 bases and J dropped 4; count of bases not matched to a gene: 9. Looked up from germline, CDR1 is SGDLS and CDR2 is YYNGEE. The CDR3 is 15 amino acids. CDR3 bases: TGTGCCAGCAGCGCTGGACAGGCCACGGGCTATGGCTACACCTTC. Protein: CASSAGQATGYGYTF.

This rearrangement joins TRBV9 to TRBJ2-7; the match to TRBD1 covers 8 bases. CDR1 is SGDLS and CDR2 is YYNGEE in the germline V gene. V gave up 4 bases and J gave up 3 bases; unmatched junction bases: 3. This CDR3 is built from 13 residues. CDR3 DNA: TGTGCCAGCAGCTTTACAGGGGGCTACGAGCAGTACTTC. Residues: CASSFTGGYEQYF. Full variable domain (remainder filled in from reference TRBV9 and TRBJ2-7): DSGVTQTPKHLITATGQRVTLRCSPRSGDLSVYWYQQSLDQGLQFLIQYYNGEERAKGNILERFSAQQFPDLHSELNLSSLELGDSALYFCASSFTGGYEQYFGPGTRLTVT.

V gene TRBV4-3 combines with J gene TRBJ2-3, with TRBD2 identical over 9 bases. Germline values: CDR1 LGHNA, CDR2 YSLEER. V shed 0 bases, J shed 4 bases, and the junction held 8 bases outside the gene matches. This CDR3 is 17 amino acids long. The CDR3 bases are TGCGCCAGCAGCCAAGATCCCGCGGGAGGGGTGGCAGATACGCAGTATTTT. It translates to CASSQDPAGGVADTQYF.

This sequence joins TRBV30 and TRBJ1-1; the match to TRBD1 covers 7 bases. The length of the CDR3 is 12 residues. The V and J ends lost 8 bases and 1 base, in that order; junction bases with no gene match: 4. Germline V lookup: CDR1 GTSNPN, CDR2 SVGIG (reference sequence). CDR3 nucleotides: TGTGCCCAGGGACAGAGGAACACTGAAGCTTTCTTT. As protein: CAQGQRNTEAFF.

The chain links TRBV15 to TRBJ2-1; possible D gene TRBD2, 6 bases. Between the trimmed V and J ends, which lost 0 bases and 9 bases, there was a span of 18 bases. Germline CDR1 and CDR2: LNHNV and YYDKDF (reference sequence). The CDR3 is made up of 16 amino acids. CDR3: CATSRDRASVGFEQFF. The CDR3 region has the DNA TGTGCCACCAGCAGAGATCGGGCTAGCGTTGGGTTTGAGCAGTTCTTC.

The sample holds one count of this clone. This CDR3 is CASTRQAWETQYF. The CDR3 DNA is TGTGCCAGCACGAGGCAAGCCTGGGAGACCCAGTACTTC. The chain has TRBV6-1 and TRBJ2-5; D call uncertain. CDR1 and CDR2 (germline): MNHNS, SASEGT. The CDR3 sequence is 13 residues long. Trimming removed 7 bases from V and 5 bases from J, with 14 bases in between.

This chain connects TRBV6-5 to TRBJ2-1; 10 nucleotides match TRBD2. This CDR3 spans 16 amino acids. J lost 4 bases, V lost 2 bases, and 5 bases had no gene match. The germline V gene has CDR1 MNHEY and CDR2 SVGAGI. As DNA, the CDR3 is TGTGCCAGCAGTTACCTAGCGGGAGCGCTGTACAATGAGCAGTTCTTC. Translated: CASSYLAGALYNEQFF.

V usage is TRBV30 and J usage is TRBJ1-3; D uncertain. Germline V gene data show CDR1 as GTSNPN and CDR2 as SVGIG (reference sequence). This CDR3 has 17 amino acids. V shed 2 bases and J shed 0 bases, with 17 bases lying between them. CDR3 in DNA: TGTGCCTGGAGTCGCCCGGGTAAGCCTCCCTCTGGAAACACCATATATTTT. It codes for CAWSRPGKPPSGNTIYF.

The gene calls are TRBV19 and TRBJ1-5, with unresolved D. CDR3 length equals 13 residues. Trimming removed 6 bases at V and 4 bases at J, with 10 bases between. The germline CDR1 and CDR2 sequences are LNHDA and SQIVND (reference sequence). CDR3 coding DNA: TGTGCCAGTAGCTCCTACCGGAATCAGCCCCAGCATTTT. Translation: CASSSYRNQPQHF.

The chain combines TRBV28 with TRBJ1-2; D gene uncertain. The germline V and J ends were trimmed by 5 bases and 8 bases, with 21 bases remaining between them. The CDR3 sequence is 15 residues long. Germline V gene lookup returns CDR1 MDHEN and CDR2 SYDVKM. This CDR3 reads CASSMTNRGVGGYTF. The CDR3 coding sequence is TGTGCCAGCAGTATGACGAACCGGGGAGTTGGGGGCTACACCTTC.

This chain links TRBV11-3 with TRBJ1-1; D is undetermined. The CDR3 spans 12 residues. Germline CDR1 reads SGHNT; CDR2 reads YENEEA. With 4 bases removed from V and 7 bases from J, the gap between germline ends came to 10 bases. CDR3 nucleotides: TGTGCCAGCAGCTCCGAGGTGGGTGAAGCTTTCTTT. It encodes CASSSEVGEAFF.

The DNA of the CDR3 is TGTGCCAGCAGCCGCGTTCGACAGTCCAATCAGCCCCAGCATTTT. Protein product: CASSRVRQSNQPQHF. J is TRBJ1-5 and V is TRBV5-6, with D tentatively TRBD1 (5 bases). Germline V CDR1 and CDR2: SGHDT, YYEEEE. This CDR3 is 15 amino acids long. V lost 4 bases and J 3 bases, leaving 14 bases between the germline ends.

V and J are TRBV5-6 and TRBJ2-5; tentative D call: TRBD2 (6 bases). The CDR3 is 16 amino acids. CDR1 and CDR2 from the germline V gene are SGHDT and YYEEEE. V lost 4 bases and J 0 bases, leaving 16 bases between the germline ends. CDR3 bases: TGTGCCAGCAGCATACCGCGACTAGATAACCAAGAGACCCAGTACTTC. Translated: CASSIPRLDNQETQYF.